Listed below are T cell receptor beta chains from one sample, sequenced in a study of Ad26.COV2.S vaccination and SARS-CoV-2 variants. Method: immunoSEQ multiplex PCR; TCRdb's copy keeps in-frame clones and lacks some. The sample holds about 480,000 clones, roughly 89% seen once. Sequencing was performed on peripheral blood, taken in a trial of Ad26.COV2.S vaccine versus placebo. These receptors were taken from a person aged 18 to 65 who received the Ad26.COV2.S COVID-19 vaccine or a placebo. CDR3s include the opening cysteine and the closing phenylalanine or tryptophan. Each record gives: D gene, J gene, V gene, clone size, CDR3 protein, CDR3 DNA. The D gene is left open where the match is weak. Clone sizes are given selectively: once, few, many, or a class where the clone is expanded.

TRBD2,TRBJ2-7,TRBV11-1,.,CASSPLSGGLYEQYF,TGTGCCAGCAGCCCCCTTTCGGGAGGCCTCTACGAGCAGTACTTC
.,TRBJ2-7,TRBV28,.,CASSDGAYEQYF,TGTGCCAGCAGCGACGGAGCCTACGAGCAGTACTTC
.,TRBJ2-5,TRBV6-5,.,CASRGTVRPKTQYF,TGTGCCAGCAGAGGGACTGTCCGGCCCAAGACCCAGTACTTC
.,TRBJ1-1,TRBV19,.,CASSTLAGGEAFF,TGTGCCAGTAGTACCCTTGCCGGCGGTGAAGCTTTCTTT
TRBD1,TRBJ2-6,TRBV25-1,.,CASSDGTAKLSGANVLTF,TGTGCCAGCAGTGACGGGACAGCCAAACTCTCTGGGGCCAACGTCCTGACTTTC
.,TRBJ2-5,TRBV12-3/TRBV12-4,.,CASRSDIQGTQYF,TGTGCCAGCAGGTCGGACATCCAGGGGACCCAGTACTTC
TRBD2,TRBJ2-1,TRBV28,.,CASSLSSGRGWNEQFF,TGTGCCAGCAGTTTGTCCAGCGGGAGAGGTTGGAATGAGCAGTTCTTC
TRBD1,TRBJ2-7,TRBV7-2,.,CASSLGTGVVYEQYF,TGTGCCAGCAGCTTAGGGACAGGGGTAGTGTACGAGCAGTACTTC
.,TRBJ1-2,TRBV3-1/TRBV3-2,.,CASSQERRHATF,TGTGCCAGCAGCCAAGAACGGAGACACGCCACCTTC
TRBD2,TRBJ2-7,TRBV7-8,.,CASSSREGGSSYEQYF,TGTGCCAGCAGCTCCCGAGAGGGAGGGTCCTCCTACGAGCAGTACTTC
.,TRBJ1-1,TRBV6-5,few,CASSSGTNTEAFF,TGTGCCAGCAGTAGCGGGACTAACACTGAAGCTTTCTTT
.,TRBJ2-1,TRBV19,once,CASSTPPGNEQFF,TGTGCCAGTAGTACCCCCCCGGGTAATGAGCAGTTCTTC
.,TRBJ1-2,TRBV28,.,CASSSGPYGYTF,TGTGCCAGCAGTTCTGGACCCTATGGCTACACCTTC
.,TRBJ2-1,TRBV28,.,CASNSRANEQFF,TGTGCCAGCAACTCGAGGGCGAATGAGCAGTTCTTC
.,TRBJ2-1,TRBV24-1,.,CATSASVIGMAEQFF,TGTGCCACCAGTGCGTCGGTCATAGGGATGGCTGAGCAGTTCTTC
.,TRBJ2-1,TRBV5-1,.,CASSPGTSSYNEQFF,TGCGCCAGCAGCCCAGGAACAAGCTCCTACAATGAGCAGTTCTTC
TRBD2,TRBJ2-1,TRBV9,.,CASSVDSGGSSYNEQFF,TGTGCCAGCAGCGTAGACAGCGGGGGGAGCTCCTACAATGAGCAGTTCTTC
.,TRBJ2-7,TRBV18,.,CASSPYGEGEQYF,TGTGCCAGCTCACCCTACGGCGAGGGCGAGCAGTACTTC